This T cell receptor beta chain came from a study of T cells in localized non-small cell lung cancer. The repertoire was sequenced with immunoSEQ multiplex PCR; TCRdb's copy has only in-frame clones and lacks some. Here the sample spans several thousand clones, 87% being singletons. This clone was seen a few times. Its antigen is not identified. This CDR3 has 15 residues. Study findings and constraints: Since sequencing was restricted to only one region of the tumor, intratumor heterogeneity remains a possibility.

The sequence was obtained from a male donor aged 60 or over with stage I lung adenocarcinoma. Here the sequenced sample was peripheral blood, taken before any cancer treatment. The V gene is TRBV21-1, the J gene TRBJ2-2; the table's D call, TRBD2, was not checked against the DNA. TRBV21-1 is deemed a pseudogene. CDR3 sequence: CASSKSDHYTGELFF. DNA of the CDR3: TGTGCCAGCAGCAAAAGCGACCATTACACCGGGGAGCTGTTTTTT.